This is a list of T cell receptor beta chains from one sample in a study of neurological immune-mediated disorders. TCRdb re-derived calls from the 5' RACE reads in MiXCR, one entry per CDR3 protein. This sample has 20,000 to 30,000 distinct CDR3 sequences, with almost 2.5% found just once. Source material: PBMCs. The receptors stem from a woman between 45 and 65 years old with multiple sclerosis. CDR3s leave out the opening cysteine and the closing phenylalanine or tryptophan. Fields, in order: V gene, J gene, CDR3 length, CDR3 protein.

TRBV20-1	TRBJ1-2	11	SAKDGANYGYT
TRBV5-6	TRBJ1-4	12	ASTLLGAGEKLF
TRBV5-1	TRBJ1-1	12	ASSPSGGNTEAF
TRBV9	TRBJ2-1	13	ASSVVGGPGNEQF
TRBV5-6	TRBJ2-1	13	ASSSPGALDNEQF
TRBV20-1	TRBJ2-5	16	SARDGRLAGAFQETQY
TRBV5-4	TRBJ2-1	16	ASSLSRLGVVGSNEQF
TRBV20-1	TRBJ2-3	13	SARSIRGPQDTQY
TRBV5-1	TRBJ1-1	13	ASSRLGGRLVEAF
TRBV20-1	TRBJ1-2	10	SASQGQAGYT
TRBV15	TRBJ1-5	13	ATSDRQGVVQPQH
TRBV7-3	TRBJ2-3	13	ASSFFGPGTDTQY
TRBV20-1	TRBJ1-2	10	SAPTGTYGYT
TRBV5-1	TRBJ2-5	10	ASSAGQETQY
TRBV20-1	TRBJ1-2	11	SAELGEVYGYT
TRBV12-3/TRBV12-4	TRBJ2-5	13	ASRPWGPGQETQY
TRBV5-1	TRBJ2-7	12	ASSLSFPTYEQY
TRBV10-3	TRBJ1-1	13	AISESLGMNTEAF
TRBV4-2	TRBJ2-3	13	ASSPPGGGTDTQY
TRBV20-1	TRBJ2-1	12	SASQSSSYNEQF
TRBV12-3/TRBV12-4	TRBJ2-2	9	ASSPGGELF
TRBV10-3	TRBJ2-7	11	ATLTLVGDEQY
TRBV7-9	TRBJ2-2	12	ASSGTRDTGELF
TRBV20-1	TRBJ2-2	11	SASGVATGELF
TRBV6-2/TRBV6-3	TRBJ1-5	14	ASRPRQSYSNQPQN
TRBV24-1	TRBJ2-7	14	ATSDPGTRGTYEQY
TRBV20-1	TRBJ2-7	11	SATGVRSYEQY
TRBV29-1	TRBJ1-5	12	SVGGGGSNQPQH
TRBV20-1	TRBJ1-5	14	SARDSARGNQQPQH
TRBV20-1	TRBJ1-2	13	SARDVRTGAKGYT
TRBV7-8	TRBJ2-7	11	ASSLQGKGEQY
TRBV28	TRBJ2-5	13	ASSSDRRGKETQY
TRBV5-1	TRBJ2-3	13	ASSLATGVTDTQY
TRBV4-2	TRBJ2-7	13	ASSFQGGNSYEQY
TRBV2	TRBJ1-1	11	ASTFNGVTEAF
TRBV5-1	TRBJ2-1	12	ASSLDSLSYEQF
TRBV11-2	TRBJ2-1	14	ASSLEGVSSYNEQF
TRBV11-2	TRBJ1-5	13	ASSRNQGGNQPQH
TRBV7-3	TRBJ2-7	15	ASSLNGGGLGDYEQY
TRBV7-9	TRBJ1-2	13	ASSLAGAANYGYT
TRBV5-8	TRBJ2-1	15	ASSLALSLAGHNEQF
TRBV20-1	TRBJ2-7	12	SARALAGGYEQY
TRBV6-5	TRBJ1-2	11	ASSQGGIYGYT
TRBV7-6	TRBJ2-1	15	ASSLRASGSKYNEQF
TRBV4-1	TRBJ1-5	14	ASSPGAVVSNQPQN